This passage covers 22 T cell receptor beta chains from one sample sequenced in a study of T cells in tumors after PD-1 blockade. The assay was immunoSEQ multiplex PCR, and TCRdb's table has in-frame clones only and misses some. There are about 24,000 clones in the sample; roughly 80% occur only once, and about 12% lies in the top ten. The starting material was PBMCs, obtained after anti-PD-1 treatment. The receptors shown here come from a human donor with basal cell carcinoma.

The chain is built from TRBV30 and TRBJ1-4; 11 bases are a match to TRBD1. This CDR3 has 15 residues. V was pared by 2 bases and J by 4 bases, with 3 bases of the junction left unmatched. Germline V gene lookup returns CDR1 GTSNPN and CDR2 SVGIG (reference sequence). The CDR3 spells CAWSQGTGGNEKLFF. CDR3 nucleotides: TGTGCCTGGAGTCAGGGGACAGGGGGTAATGAAAAACTGTTTTTT.

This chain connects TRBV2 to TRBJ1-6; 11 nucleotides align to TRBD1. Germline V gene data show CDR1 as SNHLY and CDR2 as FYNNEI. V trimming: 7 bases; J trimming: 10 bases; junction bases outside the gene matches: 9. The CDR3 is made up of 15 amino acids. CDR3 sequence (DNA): TGTGCCAGCAAGAGGGGGGACAGGGGGGTCTCACCCCTCCACTTT. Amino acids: CASKRGDRGVSPLHF.

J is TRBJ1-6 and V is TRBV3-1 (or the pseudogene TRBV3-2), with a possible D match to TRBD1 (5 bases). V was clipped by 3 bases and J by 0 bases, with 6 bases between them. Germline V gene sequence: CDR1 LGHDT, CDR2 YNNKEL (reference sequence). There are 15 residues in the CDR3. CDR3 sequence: CASSHGGSYNSPLHF. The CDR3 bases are TGTGCCAGCAGCCATGGGGGCTCCTATAATTCACCCCTCCACTTT.

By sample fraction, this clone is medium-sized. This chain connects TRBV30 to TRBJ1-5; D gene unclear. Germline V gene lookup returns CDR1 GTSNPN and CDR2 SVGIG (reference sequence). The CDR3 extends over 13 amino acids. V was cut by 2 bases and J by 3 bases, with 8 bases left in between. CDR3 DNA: TGTGCCTGGAGTAAGATTCTCAATCAGCCCCAGCATTTT. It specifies CAWSKILNQPQHF.

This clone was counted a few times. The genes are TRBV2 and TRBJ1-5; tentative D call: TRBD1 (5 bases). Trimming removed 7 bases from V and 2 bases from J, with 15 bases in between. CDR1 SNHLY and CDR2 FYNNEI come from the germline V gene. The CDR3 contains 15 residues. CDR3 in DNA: TGTGCCAGCAACGGGGACGGCCGGGGCAATCAGCCCCAGCATTTT. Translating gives CASNGDGRGNQPQHF.

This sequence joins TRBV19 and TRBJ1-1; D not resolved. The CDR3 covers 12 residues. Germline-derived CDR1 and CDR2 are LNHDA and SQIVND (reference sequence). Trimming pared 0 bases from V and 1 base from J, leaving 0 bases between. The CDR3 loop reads CASSIENTEAFF. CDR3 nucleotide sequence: TGTGCCAGTAGTATAGAGAACACTGAAGCTTTCTTT.

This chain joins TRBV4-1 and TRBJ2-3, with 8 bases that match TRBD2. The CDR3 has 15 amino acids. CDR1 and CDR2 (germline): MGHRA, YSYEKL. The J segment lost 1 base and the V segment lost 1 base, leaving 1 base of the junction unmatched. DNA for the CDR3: TGCGCCAGCAGCCAAGTGGGACTAGGCACAGATACGCAGTATTTT. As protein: CASSQVGLGTDTQYF.

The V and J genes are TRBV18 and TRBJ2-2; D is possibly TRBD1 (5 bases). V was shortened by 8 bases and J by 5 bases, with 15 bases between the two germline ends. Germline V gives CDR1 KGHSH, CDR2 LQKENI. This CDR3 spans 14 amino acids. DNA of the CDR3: TGTGCCAGCGCTCAGGGTCTACGGACCGGGGAGCTGTTTTTT. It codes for CASAQGLRTGELFF.

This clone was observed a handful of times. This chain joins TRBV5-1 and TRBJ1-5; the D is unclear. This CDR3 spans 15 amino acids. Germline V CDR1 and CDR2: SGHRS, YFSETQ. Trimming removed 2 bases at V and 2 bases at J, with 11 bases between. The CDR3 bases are TGCGCCAGCAGCTTTGACGGTATGGGCAATCAGCCCCAGCATTTT. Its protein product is CASSFDGMGNQPQHF.

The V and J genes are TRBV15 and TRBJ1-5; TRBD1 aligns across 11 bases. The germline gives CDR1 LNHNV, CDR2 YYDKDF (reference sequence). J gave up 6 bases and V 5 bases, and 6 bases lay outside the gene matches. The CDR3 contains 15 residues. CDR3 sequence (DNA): TGTGCCACCAGCCGCGGGACAGGGGGAAGTCAGCCCCAGCATTTT. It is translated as CATSRGTGGSQPQHF.

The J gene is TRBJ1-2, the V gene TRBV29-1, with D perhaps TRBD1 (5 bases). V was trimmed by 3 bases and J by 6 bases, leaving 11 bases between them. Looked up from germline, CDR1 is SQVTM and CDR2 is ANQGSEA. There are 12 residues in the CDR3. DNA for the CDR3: TGCAGCGTTGAGGGGGGAGGCGATGGCTACACCTTC. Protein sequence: CSVEGGGDGYTF.

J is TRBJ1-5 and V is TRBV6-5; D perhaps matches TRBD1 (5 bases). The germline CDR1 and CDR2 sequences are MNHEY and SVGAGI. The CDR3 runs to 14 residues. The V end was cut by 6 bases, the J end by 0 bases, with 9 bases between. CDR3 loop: CASSKGDSNQPQHF. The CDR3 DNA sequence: TGTGCCAGCAGCAAAGGGGATAGCAATCAGCCCCAGCATTTT.

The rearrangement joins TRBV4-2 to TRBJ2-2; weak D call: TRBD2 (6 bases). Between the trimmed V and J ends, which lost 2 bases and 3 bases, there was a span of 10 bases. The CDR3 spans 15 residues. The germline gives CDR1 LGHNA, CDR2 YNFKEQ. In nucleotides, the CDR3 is TGTGCCAGCAGCCAACGGCCGGGAGACACCGGGGAGCTGTTTTTT. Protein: CASSQRPGDTGELFF.

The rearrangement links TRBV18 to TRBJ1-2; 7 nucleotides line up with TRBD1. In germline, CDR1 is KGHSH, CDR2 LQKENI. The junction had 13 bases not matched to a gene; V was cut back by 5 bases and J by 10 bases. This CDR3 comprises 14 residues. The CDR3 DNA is TGTGCCAGCTCAATGACCGGGACAGACCTGTTCTACACCTTC. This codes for CASSMTGTDLFYTF.

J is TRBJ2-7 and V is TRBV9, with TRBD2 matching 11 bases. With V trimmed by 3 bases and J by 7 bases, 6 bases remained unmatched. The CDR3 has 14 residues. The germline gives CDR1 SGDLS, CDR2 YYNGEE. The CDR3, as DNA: TGTGCCAGCAGCGGTAGCGGGGGGGCTAATGAGCAGTACTTC. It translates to CASSGSGGANEQYF. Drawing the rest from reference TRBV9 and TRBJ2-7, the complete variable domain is DSGVTQTPKHLITATGQRVTLRCSPRSGDLSVYWYQQSLDQGLQFLIQYYNGEERAKGNILERFSAQQFPDLHSELNLSSLELGDSALYFCASSGSGGANEQYFGPGTRLTVT.

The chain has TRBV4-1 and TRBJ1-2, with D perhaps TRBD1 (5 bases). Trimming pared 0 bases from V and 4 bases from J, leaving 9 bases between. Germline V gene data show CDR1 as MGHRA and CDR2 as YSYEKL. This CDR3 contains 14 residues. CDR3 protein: CASSQESGPYGYTF. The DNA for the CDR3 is TGCGCCAGCAGCCAAGAATCAGGGCCCTATGGCTACACCTTC.

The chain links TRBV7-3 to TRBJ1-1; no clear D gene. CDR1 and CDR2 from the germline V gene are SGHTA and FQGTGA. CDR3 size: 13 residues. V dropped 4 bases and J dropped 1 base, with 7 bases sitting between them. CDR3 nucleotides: TGTGCCAGCAGCTCTTCGGGGAACACTGAAGCTTTCTTT. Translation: CASSSSGNTEAFF.

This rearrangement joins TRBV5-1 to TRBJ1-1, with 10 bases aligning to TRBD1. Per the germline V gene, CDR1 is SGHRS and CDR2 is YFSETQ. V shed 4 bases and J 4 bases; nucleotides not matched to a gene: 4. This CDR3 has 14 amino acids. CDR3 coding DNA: TGCGCCAGCAGCATAAGGACAGGGGGCACTGAAGCTTTCTTT. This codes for CASSIRTGGTEAFF. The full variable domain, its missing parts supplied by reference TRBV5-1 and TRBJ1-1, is KAGVTQTPRYLIKTRGQQVTLSCSPISGHRSVSWYQQTPGQGLQFLFEYFSETQRNKGNFPGRFSGRQFSNSRSEMNVSTLELGDSALYLCASSIRTGGTEAFFGQGTRLTVV.

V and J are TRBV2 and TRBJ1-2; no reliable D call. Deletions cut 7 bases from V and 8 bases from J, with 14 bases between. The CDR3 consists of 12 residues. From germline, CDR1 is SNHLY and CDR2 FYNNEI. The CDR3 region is CASKGNQRGYTF. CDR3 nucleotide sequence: TGTGCCAGCAAGGGAAATCAAAGGGGCTACACCTTC.

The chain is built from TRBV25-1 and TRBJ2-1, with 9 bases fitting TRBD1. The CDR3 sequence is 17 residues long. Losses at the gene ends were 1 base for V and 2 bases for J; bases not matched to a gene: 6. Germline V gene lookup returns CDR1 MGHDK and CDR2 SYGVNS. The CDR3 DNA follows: TGTGCCAGCAGTGAATTAGGGGGACAGGGAACCTACAATGAGCAGTTCTTC. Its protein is CASSELGGQGTYNEQFF.

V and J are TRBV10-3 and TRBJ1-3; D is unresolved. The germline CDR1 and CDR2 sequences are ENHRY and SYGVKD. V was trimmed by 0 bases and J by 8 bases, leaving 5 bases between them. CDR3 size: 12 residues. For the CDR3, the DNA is TGTGCCATCAGTGAGTCGGGTGACACCATATATTTT. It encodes CAISESGDTIYF.

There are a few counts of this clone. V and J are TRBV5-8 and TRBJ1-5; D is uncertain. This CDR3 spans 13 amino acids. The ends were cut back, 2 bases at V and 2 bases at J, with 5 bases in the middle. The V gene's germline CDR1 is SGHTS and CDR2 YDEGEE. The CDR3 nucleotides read TGTGCCAGCAGCTTTGGGGGCAATCAGCCCCAGCATTTT. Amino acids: CASSFGGNQPQHF.